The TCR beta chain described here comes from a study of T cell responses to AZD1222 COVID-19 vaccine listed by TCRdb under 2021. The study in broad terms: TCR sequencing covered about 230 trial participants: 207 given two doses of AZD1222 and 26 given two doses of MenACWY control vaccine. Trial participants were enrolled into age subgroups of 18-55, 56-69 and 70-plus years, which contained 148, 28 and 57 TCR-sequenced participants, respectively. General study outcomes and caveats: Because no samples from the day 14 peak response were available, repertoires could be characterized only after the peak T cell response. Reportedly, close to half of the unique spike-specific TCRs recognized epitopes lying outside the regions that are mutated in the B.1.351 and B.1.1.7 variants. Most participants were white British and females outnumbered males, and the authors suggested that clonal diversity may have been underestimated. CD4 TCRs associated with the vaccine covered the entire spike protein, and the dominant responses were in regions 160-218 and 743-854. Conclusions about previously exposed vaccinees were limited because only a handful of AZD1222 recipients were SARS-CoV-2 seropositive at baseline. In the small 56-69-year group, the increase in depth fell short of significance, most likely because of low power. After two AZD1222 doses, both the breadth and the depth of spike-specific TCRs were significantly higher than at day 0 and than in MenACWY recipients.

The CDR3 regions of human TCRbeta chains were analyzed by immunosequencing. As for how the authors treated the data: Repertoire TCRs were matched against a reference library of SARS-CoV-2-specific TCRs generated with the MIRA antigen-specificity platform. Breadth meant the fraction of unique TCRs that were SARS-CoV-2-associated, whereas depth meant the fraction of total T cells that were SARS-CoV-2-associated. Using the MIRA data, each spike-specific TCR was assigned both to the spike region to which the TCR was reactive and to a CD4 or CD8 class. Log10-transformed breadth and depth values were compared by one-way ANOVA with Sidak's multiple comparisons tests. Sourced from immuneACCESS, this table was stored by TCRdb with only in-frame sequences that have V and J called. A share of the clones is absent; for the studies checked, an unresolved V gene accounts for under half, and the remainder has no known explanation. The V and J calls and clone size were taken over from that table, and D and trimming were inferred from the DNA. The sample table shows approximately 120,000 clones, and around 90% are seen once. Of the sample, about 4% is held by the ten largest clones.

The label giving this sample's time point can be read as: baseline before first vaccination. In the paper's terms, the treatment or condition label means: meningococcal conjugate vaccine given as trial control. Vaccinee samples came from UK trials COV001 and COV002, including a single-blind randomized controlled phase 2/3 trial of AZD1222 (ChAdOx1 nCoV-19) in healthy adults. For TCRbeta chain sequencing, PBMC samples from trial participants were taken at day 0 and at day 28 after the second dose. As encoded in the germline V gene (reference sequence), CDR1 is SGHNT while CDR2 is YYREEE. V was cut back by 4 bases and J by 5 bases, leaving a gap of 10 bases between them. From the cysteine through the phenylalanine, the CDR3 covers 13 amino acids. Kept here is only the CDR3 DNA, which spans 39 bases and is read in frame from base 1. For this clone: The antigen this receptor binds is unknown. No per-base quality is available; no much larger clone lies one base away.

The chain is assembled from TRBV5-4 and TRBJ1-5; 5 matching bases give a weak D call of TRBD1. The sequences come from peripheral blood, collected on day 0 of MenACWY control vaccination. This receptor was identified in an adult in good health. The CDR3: CASSTGPDQPQHF. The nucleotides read TGTGCCAGCAGCACGGGGCCCGATCAGCCCCAGCATTTT.